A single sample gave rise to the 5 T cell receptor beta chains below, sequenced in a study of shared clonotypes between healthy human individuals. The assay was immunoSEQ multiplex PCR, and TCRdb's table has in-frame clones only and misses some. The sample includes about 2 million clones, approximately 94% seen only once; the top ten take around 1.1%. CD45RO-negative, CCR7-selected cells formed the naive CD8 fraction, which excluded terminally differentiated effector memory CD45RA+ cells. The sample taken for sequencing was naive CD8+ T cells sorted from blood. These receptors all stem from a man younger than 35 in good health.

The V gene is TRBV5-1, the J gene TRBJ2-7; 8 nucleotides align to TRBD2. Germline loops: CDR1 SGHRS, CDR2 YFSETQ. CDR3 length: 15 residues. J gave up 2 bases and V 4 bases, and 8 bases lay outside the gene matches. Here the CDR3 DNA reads TGCGCCAGCAGCCCGGAACTAGCGGCGACCTACGAGCAGTACTTC. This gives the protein CASSPELAATYEQYF.

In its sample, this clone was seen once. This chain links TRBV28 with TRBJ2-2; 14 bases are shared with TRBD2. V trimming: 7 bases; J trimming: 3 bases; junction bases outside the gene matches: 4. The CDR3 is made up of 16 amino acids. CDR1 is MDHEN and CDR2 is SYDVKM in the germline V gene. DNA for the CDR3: TGTGCCAGCATTACGGGACTAGCGGGGGACACCGGGGAGCTGTTTTTT. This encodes CASITGLAGDTGELFF.

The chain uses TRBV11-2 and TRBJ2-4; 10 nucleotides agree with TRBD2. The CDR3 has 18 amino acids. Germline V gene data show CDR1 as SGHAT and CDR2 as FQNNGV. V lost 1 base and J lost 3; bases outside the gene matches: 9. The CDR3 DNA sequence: TGTGCCAGCAGCTTAGCCCCCCCAGCGGGGGGGGTCAAAAACATTCAGTACTTC. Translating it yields CASSLAPPAGGVKNIQYF.

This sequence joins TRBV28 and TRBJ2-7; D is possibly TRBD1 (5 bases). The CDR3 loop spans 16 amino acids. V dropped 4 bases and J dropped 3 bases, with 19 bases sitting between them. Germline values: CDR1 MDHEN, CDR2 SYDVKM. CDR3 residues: CASSSPPKGMYYEQYF. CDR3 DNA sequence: TGTGCCAGCAGTTCCCCCCCGAAGGGGATGTACTACGAGCAGTACTTC.

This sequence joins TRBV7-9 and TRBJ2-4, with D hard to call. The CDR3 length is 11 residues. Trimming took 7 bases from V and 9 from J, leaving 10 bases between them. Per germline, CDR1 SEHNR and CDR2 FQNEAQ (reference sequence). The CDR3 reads CASTVGIIQYF. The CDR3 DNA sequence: TGTGCCAGCACGGTGGGGATCATTCAGTACTTC.